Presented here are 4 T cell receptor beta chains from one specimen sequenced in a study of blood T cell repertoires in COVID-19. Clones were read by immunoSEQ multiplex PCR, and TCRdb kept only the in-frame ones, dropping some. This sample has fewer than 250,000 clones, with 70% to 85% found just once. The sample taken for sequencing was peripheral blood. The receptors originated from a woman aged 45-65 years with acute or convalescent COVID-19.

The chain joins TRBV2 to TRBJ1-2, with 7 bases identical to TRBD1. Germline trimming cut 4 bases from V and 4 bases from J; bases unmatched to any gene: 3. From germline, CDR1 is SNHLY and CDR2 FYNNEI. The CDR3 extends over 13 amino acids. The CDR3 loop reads CASSAQGTYGYTF. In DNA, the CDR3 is TGTGCCAGCAGTGCACAGGGGACCTATGGCTACACCTTC. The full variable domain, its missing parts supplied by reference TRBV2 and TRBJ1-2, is EPEVTQTPSHQVTQMGQEVILRCVPISNHLYFYWYRQILGQKVEFLVSFYNNEISEKSEIFDDQFSVERPDGSNFTLKIRSTKLEDSAMYFCASSAQGTYGYTFGSGTRLTVV.

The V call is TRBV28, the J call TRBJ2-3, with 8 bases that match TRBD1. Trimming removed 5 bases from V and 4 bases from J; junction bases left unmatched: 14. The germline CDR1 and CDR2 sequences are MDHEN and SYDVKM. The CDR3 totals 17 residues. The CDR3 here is CASSPHRQGIVSDTQYF. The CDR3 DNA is TGTGCCAGCAGTCCCCACCGACAGGGGATAGTCTCAGATACGCAGTATTTT.

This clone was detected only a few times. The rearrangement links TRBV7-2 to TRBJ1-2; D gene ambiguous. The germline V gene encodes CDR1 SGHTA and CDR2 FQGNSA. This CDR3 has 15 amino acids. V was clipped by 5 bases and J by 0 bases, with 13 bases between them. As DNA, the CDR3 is TGTGCCAGCAGCGCCGGGATCCTGACTAACTATGGCTACACCTTC. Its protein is CASSAGILTNYGYTF.

In DNA, the CDR3 is TGTGCCAGCAGTTTAATACAGAGCTCCTACAATGAGCAGTTCTTC. Protein product: CASSLIQSSYNEQFF. The chain is built from TRBV6-5 and TRBJ2-1; D unresolved. Trimming took off 4 bases at V and 0 bases at J, with 10 bases between the two ends. The CDR3 spans 15 residues. The V gene's germline CDR1 is MNHEY and CDR2 SVGAGI.